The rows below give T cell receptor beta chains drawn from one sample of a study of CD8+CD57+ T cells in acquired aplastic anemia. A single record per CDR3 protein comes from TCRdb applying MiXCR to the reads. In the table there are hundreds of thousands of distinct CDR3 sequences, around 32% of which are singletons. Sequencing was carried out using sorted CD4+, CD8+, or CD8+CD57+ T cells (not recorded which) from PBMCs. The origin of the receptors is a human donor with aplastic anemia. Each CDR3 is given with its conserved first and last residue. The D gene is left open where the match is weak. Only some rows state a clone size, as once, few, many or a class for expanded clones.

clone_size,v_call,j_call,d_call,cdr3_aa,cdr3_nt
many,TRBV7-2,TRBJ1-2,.,CASSPRGFGGYTF,TGTGCCAGCAGCCCCAGAGGGTTTGGTGGCTACACCTTC
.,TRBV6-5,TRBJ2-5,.,CAGGQETQYF,TGTGCCGGGGGGCAAGAGACCCAGTACTTC
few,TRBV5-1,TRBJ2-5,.,CASSPNLRGQETQYF,TGCGCCAGCAGCCCGAACCTAAGGGGCCAAGAGACCCAGTACTTC
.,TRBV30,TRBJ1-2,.,CAWSREFYTF,TGTGCCTGGAGTCGAGAGTTTTACACCTTC
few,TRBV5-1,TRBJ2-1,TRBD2,CASSPGLANEQFF,TGCGCCAGCAGCCCTGGACTAGCCAATGAGCAGTTCTTC
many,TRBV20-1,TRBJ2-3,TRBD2,CSAPRASGDTQYF,TGCAGTGCTCCTAGGGCTAGCGGAGATACGCAGTATTTT
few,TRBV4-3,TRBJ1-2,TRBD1,CASSRSGGDYGYTF,TGCGCCAGCAGCCGCTCAGGGGGCGACTATGGCTACACCTTC
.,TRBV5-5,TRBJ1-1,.,CASSSYQEKEEAFF,TGTGCCAGCAGCTCGTATCAGGAAAAGGAGGAAGCTTTCTTT
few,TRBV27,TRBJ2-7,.,CASSSLTDPSYEQYF,TGTGCCAGCAGTTCACTGACAGACCCTTCCTACGAGCAGTACTTC
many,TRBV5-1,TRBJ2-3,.,CASSLDRQSVPDTQYF,TGCGCCAGCAGCTTGGACCGACAGAGCGTCCCGGATACGCAGTATTTT
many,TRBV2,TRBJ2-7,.,CASSDGTVISYEQYF,TGTGCCAGCAGTGACGGCACAGTGATATCCTACGAGCAGTACTTC
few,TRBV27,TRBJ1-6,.,CASSFGAYNSPLHF,TGTGCCAGCAGTTTCGGAGCCTATAATTCACCCCTCCACTTT
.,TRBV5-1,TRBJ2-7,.,CASSRWDRQSSYEQYF,TGCGCCAGCAGCCGATGGGATAGACAGAGCTCCTACGAGCAGTACTTC
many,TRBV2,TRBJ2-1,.,CASPSQGREQFF,TGTGCCAGCCCTTCCCAAGGGAGGGAGCAGTTCTTC
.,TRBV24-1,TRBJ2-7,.,CATSEAGTYEQYF,TGTGCCACCAGTGAGGCAGGGACCTACGAGCAGTACTTC
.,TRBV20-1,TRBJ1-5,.,CSARGPGSSNQPQHF,TGCAGTGCTAGAGGTCCAGGGTCGAGCAATCAGCCCCAGCATTTT
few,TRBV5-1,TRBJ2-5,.,CASSLLEETQYF,TGCGCCAGCAGCCTGCTAGAAGAGACCCAGTACTTC
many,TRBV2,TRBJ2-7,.,CASSVADRLYEQYF,TGTGCCAGCAGTGTAGCGGACAGGTTGTACGAGCAGTACTTC
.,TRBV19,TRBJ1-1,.,CASGPLNTEAFF,TGTGCCTCCGGACCGCTGAACACTGAAGCTTTCTTT
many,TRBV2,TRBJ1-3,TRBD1,CASTAGTGGNTIYF,TGTGCCAGCACCGCCGGGACAGGAGGAAACACCATATATTTT
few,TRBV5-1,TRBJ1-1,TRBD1,CASSLWDRENTEAFF,TGCGCCAGCAGCTTGTGGGACAGGGAGAACACTGAAGCTTTCTTT
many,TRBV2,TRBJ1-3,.,CASLINLANTIYF,TGTGCCAGCCTTATAAACCTGGCAAACACCATATATTTT